These 26 T cell receptor beta chains came from one sample sequenced in a study of regulatory T cells in long-lasting Graves disease. Through Arm-PCR of CDR3 regions and iRepertoire HTBI primers, TCR beta libraries were built. TCRdb re-analysed the multiplex PCR reads in MiXCR, keeping a single row per CDR3 protein. Of 650,000 to 700,000 distinct CDR3 sequences in the sample, 25% to 35% are singletons; the top ten hold under 50%. The time point here: persistent/refractory GD, antithyroid drugs over 5 years with positive TRAb. Extracted RNA from PBMCs served as the source of the TCR library. The source material was peripheral blood mononuclear cells (PBMCs), sampled when the disease was refractory, from a patient treated with antithyroid drugs. These receptors came from a female donor with Graves disease.

This clonotype was seen a few times. The rearrangement uses TRBV28 and TRBJ2-7, with TRBD1 as a possible D gene (5 bases). The CDR3 is made up of 13 amino acids. CDR1 MDHEN and CDR2 SYDVKM come from the germline V gene. V lost 2 bases and J lost 4, with 9 bases in between. In nucleotides, the CDR3 is TGTGCCAGCAGTTTACAGGGATGGTACGAGCAGTACTTC. Its translation is CASSLQGWYEQYF.

A few counts support this clonotype. This chain connects TRBV24-1 to TRBJ1-5; D remains unclear. V gave up 4 bases and J gave up 4 bases, with 10 bases separating them. In germline, CDR1 is KGHDR, CDR2 SFDVKD. The CDR3 consists of 14 residues. The chain's CDR3 is CATSDPPLNQPQHF. The CDR3, as DNA: TGTGCCACCAGTGACCCCCCGCTTAATCAGCCCCAGCATTTT.

This clonotype occurred a few times. The V call is TRBV30, the J call TRBJ2-5; maybe TRBD1 (7 bases). V was cut by 0 bases and J by 4 bases, with 15 bases left in between. The CDR3 has 15 amino acids. Per germline, CDR1 GTSNPN and CDR2 SVGIG (reference sequence). As DNA, the CDR3 is TGTGCCTGGAGTGTACGGAGGGGGCAGGGAGAGACCCAGTACTTC. It yields the protein CAWSVRRGQGETQYF.

Comments on this clonotype: Germline is not matched at one junction end, which may reflect a read error. V gene TRBV6-1 combines with J gene TRBJ1-1; no clear D. CDR1 and CDR2 (germline): MNHNS, SASEGT. The CDR3 is 14 residues long. The CDR3 protein is CASSEGWGSTEAFF. The CDR3, as DNA: TGTGCCAGCAGCGAAGGGTGGGGTTCCACTGAAGCTTTCTTT.

This clonotype came up many times. This chain joins TRBV24-1 and TRBJ1-4, with TRBD1 identical over 7 bases. The CDR3 contains 15 residues. Losses at the gene ends were 4 bases for V and 8 bases for J; bases not matched to a gene: 9. Per germline, CDR1 KGHDR and CDR2 SFDVKD. The CDR3 coding sequence is TGTGCCACCAGTGACTCCGGGACAGTAAGGGAAAAACTGTTTTTT. It codes for CATSDSGTVREKLFF.

This clonotype was counted only a few times. CDR3 DNA: TGTGCCAGCAGCAGAAGCGGTATTTGGGATACGCAGTATTTT. As protein: CASSRSGIWDTQYF. The chain links TRBV7-2 to TRBJ2-3; possible D gene TRBD2, 5 bases. The CDR3 runs to 14 residues. Germline assignment: CDR1 SGHTA and CDR2 FQGNSA. Trimming removed 5 bases at V and 6 bases at J, with 15 bases between.

This chain links TRBV7-9 with TRBJ1-2; D is unresolved. The CDR3 loop spans 13 amino acids. Trimming cost V 1 base and J 5 bases, with 8 bases left between them. Looked up from germline, CDR1 is SEHNR and CDR2 is FQNEAQ (reference sequence). The CDR3 coding sequence is TGTGCCAGCAGCTTAGTCGAGATTTATGGCTACACCTTC. Amino acids: CASSLVEIYGYTF.

This clonotype was detected ten times or more. CDR3 sequence reads: CASSLALHRNPIQETQYF. The DNA for the CDR3 is TGTGCCAGCAGCTTAGCGTTGCATCGCAACCCAATCCAAGAGACCCAGTACTTC. The V call is TRBV7-9, the J call TRBJ2-5; D uncertain. CDR3 length equals 18 residues. V lost 0 bases and J 1 base, leaving 18 bases between the germline ends. Germline loops: CDR1 SEHNR, CDR2 FQNEAQ (reference sequence).

Turning to this clonotype: Just one base apart from a much larger clone, this may be a read error. This chain links TRBV10-3 with TRBJ2-7; TRBD1 matches 9 bases. The ends lost 7 bases at V and 5 bases at J; junction bases unmatched: 6. This CDR3 is 13 amino acids long. The germline V gene has CDR1 ENHRY and CDR2 SYGVKD. The CDR3 spells CAINPGQGHEQYF. CDR3 DNA sequence: TGTGCCATCAATCCGGGACAGGGCCACGAGCAGTACTTC.

In this sample, this clonotype turned up many times. V and J are TRBV28 and TRBJ1-5; D possibly corresponds to TRBD1 (5 bases). Looked up from germline, CDR1 is MDHEN and CDR2 is SYDVKM. V lost 6 bases, J lost 4 bases, and 13 bases lay in between. This CDR3 is built from 14 residues. This chain's CDR3 is CASRMAGWNQPQHF. The CDR3 DNA reads TGTGCCAGCAGAATGGCAGGGTGGAATCAGCCCCAGCATTTT.

This chain connects TRBV24-1 to TRBJ2-2, with D maybe TRBD2 (6 bases). The V end lost 3 bases, the J end lost 7 bases, and 11 bases lay between the germline ends. This CDR3 contains 14 residues. Germline V gene lookup returns CDR1 KGHDR and CDR2 SFDVKD. CDR3 sequence (DNA): TGTGCCACCAGTGATCCTCGAGCGGGCGGGGAGCTGTTTTTT. This translates into CATSDPRAGGELFF.

The CDR3 loop reads CASSANQVYEQYF. The CDR3 nucleotides are TGTGCCAGCAGCGCGAACCAGGTCTACGAGCAGTACTTC. The chain combines TRBV11-2 with TRBJ2-7, with D hard to call. Germline values: CDR1 SGHAT, CDR2 FQNNGV. This CDR3 spans 13 amino acids. The ends were cut back, 5 bases at V and 3 bases at J, with 11 bases in the middle. Complete variable domain (other parts from reference TRBV11-2 and TRBJ2-7): EAGVAQSPRYKIIEKRQSVAFWCNPISGHATLYWYQQILGQGPKLLIQFQNNGVVDDSQLPKDRFSAERLKGVDSTLKIQPAKLEDSAVYLCASSANQVYEQYFGPGTRLTVT.

For this clonotype: No conserved phenylalanine or tryptophan is present at the end of the CDR3, so a read error is the likely explanation. CDR3 sequence reads: CASNLAGLAGGDEQYS. CDR3 DNA: TGTGCCAGCAACCTAGCCGGCCTAGCGGGAGGCGACGAGCAGTACTCC. The J gene is TRBJ2-7, the V gene TRBV6-1, with 11 nucleotides matching TRBD2. Germline V CDR1 and CDR2: MNHNS, SASEGT. After removal of 7 bases from V and 5 bases from J, the junction contained 13 bases not matched to a gene. This CDR3 comprises 16 residues.

This chain uses TRBV30 with TRBJ1-3, with no clear D. Germline V gene data show CDR1 as GTSNPN and CDR2 as SVGIG (reference sequence). Trimming pared 0 bases from V and 4 bases from J, leaving 13 bases between. This CDR3 contains 15 residues. The CDR3 here is CAWSVPGGKGNTIYF. The CDR3 nucleotides are TGTGCCTGGAGTGTACCCGGCGGGAAAGGAAACACCATATATTTT.

This clonotype was recorded once. A clone one base away is much larger, so this may be a read error. The gene calls are TRBV12-3 or TRBV12-4 and TRBJ2-7; the match to TRBD1 covers 8 bases. The CDR3 is made up of 14 amino acids. The DNA for the CDR3 is TGTGCCAGCAGCAAGAGGTCAGGGGGCTACGAGCAGCACTTC. It translates to CASSKRSGGYEQHF.

The chain recombines TRBV28 with TRBJ2-5; D not resolved. V was shortened by 5 bases and J by 5 bases, with 12 bases between the two germline ends. The CDR3 has 13 residues. Germline loops: CDR1 MDHEN, CDR2 SYDVKM. The CDR3 region is CASSPPNLETQYF. CDR3 coding DNA: TGTGCCAGCAGTCCACCCAATTTGGAGACCCAGTACTTC.

This clonotype was found a few times. The chain uses TRBV20-1 and TRBJ2-7; a possible D gene is TRBD2 (7 bases). The length of the CDR3 is 13 residues. Trimming took 6 bases from V and 2 from J, leaving 14 bases between them. Germline V gives CDR1 DFQATT, CDR2 SNEGSKA (reference sequence). The CDR3 loop is CSAGGRGTYEQYF. CDR3 sequence (DNA): TGCAGTGCAGGGGGGAGGGGAACCTACGAGCAGTACTTC.

This clonotype was found a few times. This chain links TRBV3-1 with TRBJ2-5; D call uncertain. Germline lookup yields CDR1 LGHDT and CDR2 YNNKEL (reference sequence). V was clipped by 1 base and J by 7 bases, with 10 bases between them. The CDR3 is made up of 13 amino acids. CDR3 sequence (DNA): TGTGCCAGCAGCCAAGCTCCACCGGGGACCCAGTACTTC. Translated: CASSQAPPGTQYF.

This clonotype was counted between two and nine times. The chain recombines TRBV7-9 with TRBJ2-1, with D maybe TRBD1 (5 bases). The germline V gene has CDR1 SEHNR and CDR2 FQNEAQ (reference sequence). Trimming cost V 3 bases and J 5 bases, with 14 bases left between them. This CDR3 comprises 15 residues. The CDR3 sequence: CASSFRQDTDNEQFF. The CDR3 DNA is TGTGCCAGCAGCTTTAGGCAGGACACGGACAATGAGCAGTTCTTC.

The rearrangement joins TRBV12-5 to TRBJ1-5; D may be TRBD1 (6 bases). Germline assignment: CDR1 LGHNT and CDR2 FRNRAP. V lost 1 base and J lost 3, with 10 bases in between. This CDR3 is 15 amino acids long. The CDR3 DNA reads as TGTGCTAGTGGTTTGGCGACAGGAGACAATCAGCCCCAGCATTTT. Encoded protein: CASGLATGDNQPQHF.

This chain links TRBV13 with TRBJ1-1; TRBD1 matches 8 bases. Trimming removed 4 bases from V and 8 bases from J; junction bases left unmatched: 12. Germline V lookup: CDR1 PRHDT, CDR2 FYEKMQ (reference sequence). The CDR3 spans 15 residues. The CDR3 DNA follows: TGTGCCAGCAGCTCCTCGGGTGGACAGGGAAGAGAAGCTTTCTTT. Translation gives CASSSSGGQGREAFF.

This clonotype was recorded a few times. CDR3 region: CASSFQLAPNTGELFF. The CDR3 DNA sequence: TGCGCCAGCAGCTTCCAACTAGCGCCGAACACCGGGGAGCTGTTTTTT. The chain recombines TRBV5-1 with TRBJ2-2, with 7 positions matching TRBD2. The CDR3 consists of 16 residues. V lost 2 bases to trimming and J lost 0 bases; unmatched junction nucleotides: 4. Germline-derived CDR1 and CDR2 are SGHRS and YFSETQ.

This clonotype showed up just a few times. The chain is built from TRBV2 and TRBJ1-2; the D is unclear. With 2 bases removed from V and 9 bases from J, the gap between germline ends came to 13 bases. CDR3 size: 13 residues. CDR1 is SNHLY, CDR2 FYNNEI, per germline. CDR3 in DNA: TGTGCCAGCAGTGAATGGACCAACCGGAGCTACACCTTC. Translated, it gives CASSEWTNRSYTF.

This clonotype was detected only a few times. V is TRBV5-1 and J is TRBJ2-1; perhaps TRBD2 as D (5 bases). V dropped 4 bases and J dropped 8 bases, with 19 bases sitting between them. Per germline, CDR1 SGHRS and CDR2 YFSETQ. CDR3 size: 15 residues. The DNA of the CDR3 is TGCGCCAGCAGCATAAGCGGAGCCTCATTGGATGAGCAGTTCTTC. Its protein is CASSISGASLDEQFF. Complete variable domain (other parts from reference TRBV5-1 and TRBJ2-1): KAGVTQTPRYLIKTRGQQVTLSCSPISGHRSVSWYQQTPGQGLQFLFEYFSETQRNKGNFPGRFSGRQFSNSRSEMNVSTLELGDSALYLCASSISGASLDEQFFGPGTRLTVL.

Here the CDR3 reads CASSPDTNTGELFF. The CDR3 DNA is TGTGCCAGCAGTCCTGACACTAACACCGGGGAGCTGTTTTTT. This sequence joins TRBV11-2 and TRBJ2-2; D uncertain. Germline CDR1 is SGHAT and CDR2 is FQNNGV. V shed 6 bases and J shed 2 bases, with 10 bases lying between them. This CDR3 is 14 amino acids long.

In this sample, this clonotype turned up a few times. The chain employs TRBV5-4 and TRBJ2-7, with 12 bases lining up with TRBD2. The germline V gene has CDR1 SGHNT and CDR2 YYREEE (reference sequence). After removal of 0 bases from V and 1 base from J, the junction contained 5 bases not matched to a gene. The CDR3 contains 17 residues. Written as DNA, the CDR3 is TGTGCCAGCAGCTTGGAAAAACTAGCGGGAGGATCCTACGAGCAGTACTTC. Residues: CASSLEKLAGGSYEQYF.